These 27 T cell receptor beta chains came from one sample sequenced in a study of T cell responses to AZD1222 COVID-19 vaccine. TCRdb keeps only in-frame clones here, not all; method: immunoSEQ multiplex PCR. The sample carries about 130,000 clones, roughly nine tenths recorded once. Here the sequenced sample was peripheral blood, taken 28 days after the second AZD1222 dose. The receptors stem from an adult who received the AZD1222 COVID-19 vaccine.

The chain uses TRBV15 and TRBJ2-1; the D is unclear. V lost 2 bases to trimming and J lost 15 bases, with 20 bases between them. The V gene's germline CDR1 is LNHNV and CDR2 YYDKDF (reference sequence). The CDR3 has 14 residues. CDR3 loop: CATSRPPAMTRAFF. CDR3 bases: TGTGCCACCAGCAGACCCCCAGCCATGACCCGAGCGTTCTTC.

The V and J genes are TRBV24-1 and TRBJ1-5; TRBD1 matches at 7 bases. V shed 3 bases, J shed 5 bases, and the junction held 9 bases outside the gene matches. CDR3 length: 16 residues. CDR1 and CDR2 from the germline V gene are KGHDR and SFDVKD. The CDR3 reads CATSDLRTGQDQPQHF. The DNA for the CDR3 is TGTGCCACCAGTGATCTTAGGACAGGCCAGGATCAGCCCCAGCATTTT.

V usage is TRBV6-5 and J usage is TRBJ2-5; TRBD2 might be the D (5 bases). The CDR3 is made up of 14 amino acids. Germline V CDR1 and CDR2: MNHEY, SVGAGI. V was trimmed by 6 bases and J by 1 base, leaving 12 bases between them. CDR3 amino acids: CASRPTLAQETQYF. DNA for the CDR3: TGTGCCAGCAGACCGACCCTAGCCCAAGAGACCCAGTACTTC.

This chain connects TRBV18 to TRBJ1-5; 9 bases are a match to TRBD1. Germline loops: CDR1 KGHSH, CDR2 LQKENI. The length of the CDR3 is 14 residues. V shed 4 bases, J shed 4 bases, and the junction held 2 bases outside the gene matches. The chain's CDR3 is CASSRDRGNQPQHF. For the CDR3, the DNA is TGTGCCAGCTCACGAGACAGGGGGAATCAGCCCCAGCATTTT.

The rearrangement uses TRBV6-6 and TRBJ1-1; D is possibly TRBD1 (6 bases). Germline CDR1 is MNHNY and CDR2 is SVGAGI (reference sequence). The length of the CDR3 is 16 residues. V gave up 4 bases and J gave up 1 base, with 16 bases separating them. The chain's CDR3 is CASSSPQKTGNTEAFF. The CDR3 DNA reads as TGTGCCAGCAGTTCCCCTCAAAAGACAGGGAACACTGAAGCTTTCTTT.

This clone is a singleton in its sample. The rearrangement uses TRBV7-9 and TRBJ1-2, with D tentatively TRBD1 (5 bases). V lost 5 bases to trimming and J lost 2 bases, with 9 bases between them. There are 13 residues in the CDR3. Germline V gives CDR1 SEHNR, CDR2 FQNEAQ (reference sequence). CDR3 bases: TGTGCCAGCAGCCCTCGGGGCAACTATGGCTACACCTTC. Protein product: CASSPRGNYGYTF.

CDR3 sequence reads: CASGDHGGGQSPLHF. The CDR3 DNA reads TGTGCCAGCGGCGATCACGGCGGGGGCCAATCACCCCTCCACTTT. The chain combines TRBV7-2 with TRBJ1-6, with a weak D call TRBD1 (6 bases). The V and J ends lost 8 bases and 10 bases respectively, with 21 bases between them. The CDR3 is made up of 15 amino acids. Germline CDR1 SGHTA, CDR2 FQGNSA.

This rearrangement joins TRBV3-1 (or the pseudogene TRBV3-2) to TRBJ1-1; D remains ambiguous. The CDR3 is 14 residues long. In germline, CDR1 is LGHDT, CDR2 YNNKEL (reference sequence). V lost 4 bases and J 1 base, leaving 10 bases between the germline ends. The CDR3 sequence is CASSLLTGNTEAFF. The CDR3 nucleotides are TGTGCCAGCAGCCTTCTGACGGGGAACACTGAAGCTTTCTTT.

This chain connects TRBV5-6 to TRBJ1-2; D might be TRBD1 (6 bases). CDR3 length equals 14 residues. Germline CDR1 reads SGHDT; CDR2 reads YYEEEE. Trimming shortened V by 4 bases and J by 5 bases, and 15 bases separated the two germline ends. CDR3 nucleotides: TGTGCCAGCAGCCCCGAAGGGGGGTATTATGGCTACACCTTC. Amino acid sequence: CASSPEGGYYGYTF.

In DNA, the CDR3 is TGTGCCAGCGGCGGCAAGACTAGCGGGTTTCGTGTTGAGCAGTTCTTC. It encodes CASGGKTSGFRVEQFF. This chain uses TRBV11-2 with TRBJ2-1; 10 bases fit TRBD2. The germline V gene has CDR1 SGHAT and CDR2 FQNNGV. Losses at the gene ends were 8 bases for V and 9 bases for J; bases not matched to a gene: 16. This CDR3 has 16 residues.

This clone was detected only once. CDR3 protein: CASTPGDILLNTEAFF. In DNA, the CDR3 is TGTGCCAGTACCCCGGGGGACATATTATTGAACACTGAAGCTTTCTTT. The chain has TRBV19 and TRBJ1-1, with D possibly matching TRBD1 (6 bases). The CDR3 has 16 residues. Trimming removed 7 bases at V and 0 bases at J, with 18 bases between. Germline V gene lookup returns CDR1 LNHDA and CDR2 SQIVND (reference sequence).

The CDR3 bases are TGTGCCAGCTCACCATCAATTGGTCCCCAAGAGACCCAGTACTTC. It encodes CASSPSIGPQETQYF. The V gene is TRBV18, the J gene TRBJ2-5; D call uncertain. The CDR3 sequence is 15 residues long. V was cut by 2 bases and J by 1 base, with 11 bases left in between. Germline V gene lookup returns CDR1 KGHSH and CDR2 LQKENI.

The chain employs TRBV3-1 (or the pseudogene TRBV3-2) and TRBJ1-5, with D maybe TRBD1 (5 bases). Germline lookup yields CDR1 LGHDT and CDR2 YNNKEL (reference sequence). V was cut by 0 bases and J by 0 bases, with 15 bases left in between. The CDR3 covers 18 residues. CDR3 nucleotides: TGTGCCAGCAGCCAAGATGAGGGGAGCATAGATAGCAATCAGCCCCAGCATTTT. It is translated as CASSQDEGSIDSNQPQHF.

This clone has just one count. The CDR3 sequence: CASSLDRGGNYGYTF. The CDR3 region has the DNA TGTGCCAGCAGCTTAGATCGGGGAGGGAACTATGGCTACACCTTC. The chain has TRBV7-2 and TRBJ1-2; D unresolved. In germline, CDR1 is SGHTA, CDR2 FQGNSA. This CDR3 is 15 amino acids long. V lost 1 base to trimming and J lost 2 bases, with 11 bases between them.

The rearrangement links TRBV7-6 to TRBJ2-2; 11 positions agree with TRBD2. CDR3 length: 16 residues. Per germline, CDR1 SGHVS and CDR2 FNYEAQ. J lost 7 bases, V lost 2 bases, and 6 bases had no gene match. DNA for the CDR3: TGTGCCAGCAGCTTATTGACTAGCGGGAAGGACGGGGAGCTGTTTTTT. Translated, it gives CASSLLTSGKDGELFF.

The chain joins TRBV3-1 (or the pseudogene TRBV3-2) to TRBJ1-1; D unresolved. Trimming left V 1 base short and J 3 bases short, with 9 bases between. This CDR3 contains 14 residues. Germline lookup yields CDR1 LGHDT and CDR2 YNNKEL (reference sequence). CDR3 amino acids: CASSQGRVYTEAFF. The CDR3 coding sequence is TGTGCCAGCAGCCAAGGGAGGGTCTACACTGAAGCTTTCTTT.

The V gene is TRBV30, the J gene TRBJ1-5, with 7 bases matching TRBD1. Trimming cost V 2 bases and J 3 bases; bases outside gene matches: 4. This CDR3 has 14 residues. From germline, CDR1 is GTSNPN and CDR2 SVGIG (reference sequence). This chain's CDR3 is CAWSPGTVNQPQHF. The CDR3 nucleotides read TGTGCCTGGAGTCCCGGGACAGTCAATCAGCCCCAGCATTTT. Supplemented by reference TRBV30 and TRBJ1-5, the full variable domain reads SQTIHQWPATLVQPVGSPLSLECTVEGTSNPNLYWYRQAAGRGLQLLFYSVGIGQISSEVPQNLSASRPQDRQFILSSKKLLLSDSGFYLCAWSPGTVNQPQHFGDGTRLSIL.

The genes are TRBV6-5 and TRBJ1-1; D unclear. In germline, CDR1 is MNHEY, CDR2 SVGAGI. The CDR3 length is 14 residues. V was cut by 4 bases and J by 4 bases, with 13 bases left in between. The DNA of the CDR3 is TGTGCCAGCAGTTTTGGGCGGTTGGGCACTGAAGCTTTCTTT. Translation gives CASSFGRLGTEAFF.

The genes are TRBV19 and TRBJ1-3; D is unclear. V was shortened by 8 bases and J by 1 base, with 15 bases between the two germline ends. The CDR3 spans 15 residues. Germline values: CDR1 LNHDA, CDR2 SQIVND (reference sequence). The CDR3 is CASADRVLSGNTIYF. The CDR3 region has the DNA TGTGCCAGTGCGGACCGGGTTCTTTCTGGAAACACCATATATTTT.

The chain carries TRBV20-1 and TRBJ2-7; D not certain. Germline CDR1 and CDR2: DFQATT and SNEGSKA (reference sequence). Between the trimmed V and J ends, which lost 3 bases and 1 base, there was a span of 7 bases. This CDR3 comprises 12 residues. DNA of the CDR3: TGCAGTGCTAGTGTGAAGTCCTACGAGCAGTACTTC. This sequence encodes CSASVKSYEQYF.

The chain carries TRBV6-1 and TRBJ2-1; D call uncertain. Germline assignment: CDR1 MNHNS and CDR2 SASEGT. The CDR3 consists of 14 residues. Trimming shortened V by 2 bases and J by 6 bases, and 11 bases separated the two germline ends. The CDR3 DNA sequence: TGTGCCAGCAGTGAACGGCGAGCGAGCAATGAGCAGTTCTTC. It specifies CASSERRASNEQFF.

V is TRBV5-1 and J is TRBJ1-4; maybe TRBD1 (5 bases). V lost 1 base and J 3 bases, leaving 16 bases between the germline ends. In germline, CDR1 is SGHRS, CDR2 YFSETQ. The CDR3 runs 17 residues. The CDR3: CASSLFLGPVSNEKLFF. CDR3 coding DNA: TGCGCCAGCAGCTTGTTTTTGGGGCCTGTCTCTAATGAAAAACTGTTTTTT.

The chain uses TRBV4-2 and TRBJ1-4, with 7 nucleotides matching TRBD1. The CDR3 is 15 residues long. In germline, CDR1 is LGHNA, CDR2 YNFKEQ. V lost 7 bases and J lost 7; bases outside the gene matches: 12. The CDR3: CASTPQGGAGEKLFF. The CDR3 DNA sequence: TGTGCCAGCACCCCCCAGGGGGGCGCGGGTGAAAAACTGTTTTTT.

This chain connects TRBV5-1 to TRBJ2-5; TRBD1 matches at 9 bases. The germline gives CDR1 SGHRS, CDR2 YFSETQ. This CDR3 is 16 amino acids long. With V trimmed by 7 bases and J by 4 bases, 14 bases remained unmatched. CDR3 sequence reads: CASSIGGTGLGETQYF. The CDR3 DNA is TGCGCCAGCTCCATTGGTGGGACAGGGCTAGGAGAGACCCAGTACTTC.

The sample holds many counts of this clone. The chain has TRBV25-1 and TRBJ1-4, with 7 bases matching TRBD1. The CDR3 is 14 residues long. The ends lost 1 base at V and 8 bases at J; junction bases unmatched: 4. Germline V lookup: CDR1 MGHDK, CDR2 SYGVNS. The CDR3 DNA is TGTGCCAGCAGTGAATGGGCAGGGGGGGAAAAACTGTTTTTT. This encodes CASSEWAGGEKLFF.

The chain has TRBV4-3 and TRBJ1-1; D is uncertain. The CDR3 is 14 amino acids. Trimming removed 0 bases at V and 6 bases at J, with 11 bases between. CDR1 is LGHNA and CDR2 is YSLEER in the germline V gene. The DNA of the CDR3 is TGCGCCAGCAGCCAAGATTTTCGGGTCTCTGAAGCTTTCTTT. It is translated as CASSQDFRVSEAFF.

This chain joins TRBV30 and TRBJ1-1; maybe TRBD1 (5 bases). The V end lost 3 bases, the J end lost 2 bases, and 10 bases lay between the germline ends. Per the germline V gene, CDR1 is GTSNPN and CDR2 is SVGIG (reference sequence). This CDR3 has 13 amino acids. This CDR3 is CAWSRDGNTEAFF. CDR3 DNA: TGTGCCTGGAGCAGGGACGGTAACACTGAAGCTTTCTTT.